Listed here are 20 T cell receptor beta chains from one sample, sequenced in a study of T cell repertoires in aging, cancer and after chemotherapy. Amplification of TCR beta used genomic DNA extracted from peripheral blood. A mixed TRB-A/B primer pool amplified rearranged TRB by multiplex touch-down PCR. Each CDR3 protein is one row after TCRdb ran MiXCR on the multiplex PCR reads. The profile shows 9,900 or so distinct CDR3 sequences, less than 30% of them singletons. Input material: blood. The receptors here all came from a human donor in good health.

This clonotype was seen more than once but under ten times. The chain joins TRBV19 to TRBJ2-1, with 11 bases lining up with TRBD1. Germline V lookup: CDR1 LNHDA, CDR2 SQIVND (reference sequence). The CDR3 is made up of 16 amino acids. The ends lost 2 bases at V and 4 bases at J; junction bases unmatched: 4. CDR3 coding DNA: TGTGCCAGTAGTATAAGGGACAGGGGGTATTACAATGAGCAGTTCTTC. Translating it yields CASSIRDRGYYNEQFF.

This clonotype is termed medium-sized. The CDR3 loop is CASSLSSREYYEQYF. The CDR3 DNA is TGTGCCAGCAGTTTATCGTCGCGGGAGTACTACGAGCAGTACTTC. The chain has TRBV27 and TRBJ2-7; 7 positions agree with TRBD2. The CDR3 is 15 amino acids. The V gene end was trimmed by 0 bases and the J gene end by 3 bases; junction bases not matched to a gene: 5. Germline CDR1 MNHEY, CDR2 SMNVEV (reference sequence).

This clonotype has more than one count but fewer than ten. This chain connects TRBV28 to TRBJ2-1; TRBD2 matches at 10 bases. CDR1 and CDR2 from the germline V gene are MDHEN and SYDVKM. The CDR3 runs 17 residues. The V gene end was trimmed by 1 base and the J gene end by 6 bases; junction bases not matched to a gene: 9. The CDR3 here is CASSLYSSGRAFNEQFF. CDR3 DNA: TGTGCCAGCAGTTTATATTCCAGCGGGAGGGCCTTCAATGAGCAGTTCTTC.

V gene TRBV13 combines with J gene TRBJ2-3, with D possibly TRBD1 on 6 matching bases. Germline V CDR1 and CDR2: PRHDT, FYEKMQ (reference sequence). V was cut by 5 bases and J by 2 bases, with 20 bases left in between. This CDR3 contains 17 residues. The CDR3 coding sequence is TGTGCCAGCAGCCCTCGGACAGCCGCTATTAACACAGATACGCAGTATTTT. It yields the protein CASSPRTAAINTDTQYF.

This clonotype was recorded a few times. The genes are TRBV7-9 and TRBJ2-5, with 8 bases fitting TRBD1. The junction had 1 base not matched to a gene; V was cut back by 1 base and J by 0 bases. The germline V gene encodes CDR1 SEHNR and CDR2 FQNEAQ (reference sequence). The CDR3 loop spans 15 amino acids. CDR3 coding DNA: TGTGCCAGCAGCTTAGGGGACAGGTACCAAGAGACCCAGTACTTC. Its protein is CASSLGDRYQETQYF.

The chain has TRBV5-1 and TRBJ1-2, with D possibly TRBD1 on 6 matching bases. This CDR3 spans 13 amino acids. Trimming stripped 1 base from V and 8 bases from J, with 12 bases between. The V gene's germline CDR1 is SGHRS and CDR2 YFSETQ. The CDR3 protein is CASSLNREQGYTF. CDR3 coding DNA: TGCGCCAGCAGCTTGAACAGGGAACAAGGCTACACCTTC.

This clonotype was seen more than once but under ten times. The rearrangement uses TRBV5-6 and TRBJ2-1; possibly TRBD2 for D (6 bases). Trimming pared 0 bases from V and 2 bases from J, leaving 12 bases between. The CDR3 length is 16 residues. Germline CDR1 reads SGHDT; CDR2 reads YYEEEE. CDR3 protein: CASSLGGALPYNEQFF. CDR3 DNA: TGTGCCAGCAGCTTGGGCGGGGCCCTCCCCTACAATGAGCAGTTCTTC. Complete variable domain (other parts from reference TRBV5-6 and TRBJ2-1): DAGVTQSPTHLIKTRGQQVTLRCSPKSGHDTVSWYQQALGQGPQFIFQYYEEEERQRGNFPDRFSGHQFPNYSSELNVNALLLGDSALYLCASSLGGALPYNEQFFGPGTRLTVL.

There are a few counts of this clonotype. The chain carries TRBV19 and TRBJ2-7; TRBD1 might be the D (7 bases). Looked up from germline, CDR1 is LNHDA and CDR2 is SQIVND (reference sequence). Trimming stripped 9 bases from V and 7 bases from J, with 19 bases between. This CDR3 is built from 13 residues. CDR3 nucleotides: TGTGCCAGCCAAAGTCGACCAGGGGGGGAGCAGTACTTC. Translated, it gives CASQSRPGGEQYF.

About this clonotype itself: The missing conserved phenylalanine or tryptophan at the end of this CDR3 makes a read error likely. In DNA, the CDR3 is TGTGCCAGCAGCTTAGGGGGTAGCGGGGGCGTCGGCCAGTACCTC. Translating gives CASSLGGSGGVGQYL. J is TRBJ2-5 and V is TRBV7-3; 9 nucleotides match TRBD2. Losses at the gene ends were 2 bases for V and 10 bases for J; bases not matched to a gene: 11. The CDR3 spans 15 residues. Germline V CDR1 and CDR2: SGHTA, FQGTGA.

This clonotype is categorized as medium-sized. The chain couples TRBV6-5 to TRBJ1-1, with D perhaps TRBD1 (5 bases). The CDR3 contains 15 residues. Germline assignment: CDR1 MNHEY and CDR2 SVGAGI. With 6 bases removed from V and 3 bases from J, the gap between germline ends came to 17 bases. The CDR3 DNA follows: TGTGCCAGCAGCCTCGCCAGGGAGGGGTACACTGAAGCTTTCTTT. It translates to CASSLAREGYTEAFF.

The V call is TRBV28, the J call TRBJ1-1, with 9 bases that match TRBD1. With V trimmed by 7 bases and J by 0 bases, 3 bases remained unmatched. The germline V gene has CDR1 MDHEN and CDR2 SYDVKM. This CDR3 region has 14 residues. CDR3 in amino acids: CASNHRGLNTEAFF. The CDR3 nucleotides are TGTGCCAGCAACCACAGGGGGCTGAACACTGAAGCTTTCTTT.

The CDR3 is CASSKQTRRTDTQYF. The DNA of the CDR3 is TGTGCCAGCAGCAAACAGACAAGACGCACAGATACGCAGTATTTT. This chain uses TRBV21-1 with TRBJ2-3. TRBV21-1 is a pseudogene locus. The CDR3 runs 15 residues.

This clonotype was detected only a few times. The V gene is TRBV6-5, the J gene TRBJ2-6; D may match TRBD1 or TRBD2 (5 bases each). V lost 2 bases and J lost 2, with 7 bases in between. This CDR3 contains 15 residues. The germline V gene encodes CDR1 MNHEY and CDR2 SVGAGI. CDR3 protein: CASSYGGPGANVLTF. For the CDR3, the DNA is TGTGCCAGCAGTTACGGGGGACCTGGGGCCAACGTCCTGACTTTC.

This clonotype is labeled as medium-sized. The CDR3: CSVEQGYEQYF. The CDR3, as DNA: TGCAGCGTTGAACAGGGCTACGAGCAGTACTTC. J is TRBJ2-7 and V is TRBV29-1; tentative D call: TRBD1 (5 bases). CDR1 and CDR2 from the germline V gene are SQVTM and ANQGSEA. The CDR3 contains 11 residues. With 2 bases removed from V and 3 bases from J, the gap between germline ends came to 5 bases.

The chain uses TRBV24-1 and TRBJ2-1, with 7 bases fitting TRBD1. The CDR3 totals 13 residues. V shed 6 bases, J shed 6 bases, and the junction held 4 bases outside the gene matches. Germline assignment: CDR1 KGHDR and CDR2 SFDVKD. The CDR3 spells CATSRQGRNEQFF. In nucleotides, the CDR3 is TGTGCCACCAGTCGACAGGGACGCAATGAGCAGTTCTTC.

This clonotype was picked up a small number of times. The rearrangement joins TRBV12-3 or TRBV12-4 to TRBJ2-1; TRBD2 aligns across 9 bases. V dropped 6 bases and J dropped 12; count of bases not matched to a gene: 15. The CDR3 is 15 amino acids. For the CDR3, the DNA is TGTGCCAGCAGCTCCCGCTTTGCGGGAGGGGAGGGGCAGTTCTTC. Translated: CASSSRFAGGEGQFF.

The V and J genes are TRBV20-1 and TRBJ2-7; TRBD1 matches 9 bases. The trim removed 6 bases at V and 1 base at J, leaving 4 bases unmatched. The length of the CDR3 is 13 residues. Germline assignment: CDR1 DFQATT and CDR2 SNEGSKA (reference sequence). The CDR3 region has the DNA TGCAGTGCGGATGGGACAGGGTCCTACGAGCAGTACTTC. It is translated as CSADGTGSYEQYF.

This rearrangement joins TRBV6-2 or TRBV6-3 to TRBJ1-1, with D hard to call. Trimming cost V 6 bases and J 1 base, with 9 bases left between them. The CDR3 is 13 amino acids. Per the germline V gene, CDR1 is MNHEY and CDR2 is SVGEGT. Here the CDR3 reads CASRPLANTEAFF. CDR3 bases: TGTGCCAGCAGACCCCTAGCGAACACTGAAGCTTTCTTT.

This clonotype ranks as medium-sized. The chain carries TRBV29-1 and TRBJ2-2, with 7 positions matching TRBD1. V lost 4 bases to trimming and J lost 4 bases; unmatched junction nucleotides: 9. The CDR3 is 15 residues long. Per germline, CDR1 SQVTM and CDR2 ANQGSEA. CDR3 sequence (DNA): TGCAGCGTTGGTCTTCGGGCAGGGGGCACCGGGGAGCTGTTTTTT. Its translation is CSVGLRAGGTGELFF.

In its sample, this clonotype is medium-sized. CDR3: CSVGRGGDRTNYGYTF. CDR3 in DNA: TGCAGCGTGGGACGCGGGGGGGACAGGACTAACTATGGCTACACCTTC. This chain joins TRBV29-1 and TRBJ1-2; 8 bases map to TRBD1. Unmatched junction bases numbered 12, after V lost 6 bases and J lost 0 bases. The CDR3 has 16 amino acids. Looked up from germline, CDR1 is SQVTM and CDR2 is ANQGSEA.